This T cell receptor (beta chain) was retrieved from a study of blood T cell repertoires in COVID-19. Study overall: From the United States, Italy and Spain came samples of acute and convalescent COVID-19. The cDNA or gDNA used as material had been derived from T cells, B-cell-depleted T cells, or PBMCs.

This CDR3 has 13 residues. Per germline, CDR1 MNHEY and CDR2 SVGAGI. The V end was cut by 10 bases, the J end by 4 bases, with 16 bases between. This clone appeared a single time. In the authors' methods: Nucleated cell counts were estimated from reference gene primer amplification. The method was immunoSEQ multiplex PCR; TCRdb's version includes in-frame clones alone and lacks a portion of them. V and J calls plus clone size are reproduced from that table; the DNA served to infer D and trimming. The profile covers about 130,000 clones, with roughly 83% appearing a single time and approximately 12% taken by the ten largest.

J is TRBJ1-1 and V is TRBV6-5, with D perhaps TRBD1 (6 bases). The sequence came from a woman aged 25 to 39 who had recovered from COVID-19. What was sequenced was peripheral blood. The CDR3 DNA reads TGTGCCACCTTTAGGGGGTCGGGCACTGAAGCTTTCTTT. Its translation is CATFRGSGTEAFF.